The rows below give T cell receptor beta chains drawn from one sample of a study of immune characterization of retroperitoneal liposarcoma. From the PCR reads, TCRdb called clonotypes with MiXCR, one entry per CDR3 protein. The data show approximately 3,100 distinct CDR3 sequences, with around 48% seen just once and around 57% held by the top ten. Sequencing was done on a sample of tumor tissue. The source is a male donor with retroperitoneal liposarcoma. Both conserved end residues are part of each CDR3. Each record gives: D gene, V gene, clone size, J gene, CDR3 DNA, CDR3 protein. A D gene is named only where the DNA matches it firmly. Clone size is not always given. Where it is, it says once, few, many or a class for expanded clones.

TRBD1	TRBV18	NA	TRBJ2-5	TGTGCCAGCTCACCACCCCGTCCTCCGGGACAGGGACTCCAAGAGACCCAGTACTTC	CASSPPRPPGQGLQETQYF
TRBD1	TRBV6-1	NA	TRBJ2-7	TGTGCCAGCAGTCCCCTACTTCGACAGGGTGGGCAGTACTTC	CASSPLLRQGGQYF
NA	TRBV7-9	NA	TRBJ2-1	TGTGCCAGCAGCGTCCCTGCGGTTGATGAGCAGTTCTTC	CASSVPAVDEQFF
NA	TRBV7-6	NA	TRBJ2-1	TGTGCCAGCAGCCCGGGGGGCGAGCAGTTCTTC	CASSPGGEQFF
NA	TRBV29-1	NA	TRBJ2-2	TGCAGCGTTGAAAATACAGGGCCCGGGGAGCTGTTTTTT	CSVENTGPGELFF
TRBD2	TRBV6-1	few	TRBJ2-1	TGTGCCAGCAGTGAGGTTCACGGGACTAACTACAATGAGCAGTTCTTC	CASSEVHGTNYNEQFF
NA	TRBV6-1	medium-sized	TRBJ2-7	TGTGCCAGCGGGCAGACCTACGAGCAGTACTTC	CASGQTYEQYF
NA	TRBV6-1	once	TRBJ2-3	TGTGCCACCAACCGGGACCCAGATACGCAGTATTTT	CATNRDPDTQYF
NA	TRBV6-1	once	TRBJ1-6	TGTGCCAGCAGACGATCGGGGAATTCACCCCTCCACTTT	CASRRSGNSPLHF
TRBD2	TRBV6-1	NA	TRBJ2-3	TGTGCCAGCAGTTTTCCGGGACTAGCGGGAGTGGGAGATACGCAGTATTTT	CASSFPGLAGVGDTQYF
TRBD1	TRBV6-1	few	TRBJ2-2	TGTGCCAGCACTACCGACAGGGTCGGGAACACCGGGGAGCTGTTTTTT	CASTTDRVGNTGELFF
TRBD1	TRBV27	NA	TRBJ2-1	TGTGCCAGCAGTTTACAGACAGGGGGCTACAATGAGCAGTTCTTC	CASSLQTGGYNEQFF
TRBD2	TRBV6-6	medium-sized	TRBJ2-7	TGTGCCAGCAGTTACGCTCGGGAGGGCAACTACGAGCAGTACTTC	CASSYAREGNYEQYF
NA	TRBV6-1	NA	TRBJ1-1	TGTGCCAGCAGCGCCCAACAGACCGCGAACACTGAAGCTTTCTTT	CASSAQQTANTEAFF
NA	TRBV7-2	medium-sized	TRBJ2-1	TGTGCCAGCAGCTTAATGGACTACAATGAGCAGTTCTTC	CASSLMDYNEQFF
TRBD1	TRBV27	NA	TRBJ2-3	TGTGCCAGCAGTGATCCGGGACAGGGAGAATATTTT	CASSDPGQGEYF
NA	TRBV12-3/TRBV12-4	NA	TRBJ1-4	TGTGCCAGCAAGGGGGGACTCCAGACAACTAATGAAAAACTGTTTTTT	CASKGGLQTTNEKLFF
TRBD2	TRBV4-1	NA	TRBJ2-5	TGCGCCAGCAGCCAAGATCTGGGTAGCGGGGGCCCTTGGGAGACCCAGTACTTC	CASSQDLGSGGPWETQYF
TRBD1	TRBV6-2/TRBV6-3	few	TRBJ2-2	TGTGCCAGCAGTTCAGGGGGCGGTACCGGGGAGCTGTTTTTT	CASSSGGGTGELFF
NA	TRBV6-1	few	TRBJ2-3	TGTGCCAGCAGTGCATCGAGTTCGCCCAGAGATACGCAGTATTTT	CASSASSSPRDTQYF
TRBD2	TRBV6-1	NA	TRBJ2-5	TGTGCCAGCAGTGACGGCGGGAGCGACGAGACCCAGTACTTC	CASSDGGSDETQYF